This T cell receptor (beta chain) derives from a study of T cells in Graves' hyperthyroidism and ophthalmopathy. Across the whole study: Upon initial diagnosis and before any treatment, peripheral blood was collected.

Diagnoses were made from clinical symptoms, serum measures (thyroxine and TRAb), thyroid ultrasound and orbital computed tomography. Regarding the study as a whole: The authors' 13 V-J model separated ophthalmopathy from stable hyperthyroidism.

This CDR3 has 12 amino acids. Germline V gene sequence: CDR1 MDHEN, CDR2 SYDVKM. V was cut by 5 bases and J by 4 bases, with 9 bases left in between. The investigators amplified TCR beta CDR3 regions from RNA transcripts. The study used the HTBI primer set for a first-round RT-PCR of the TCR CDR3. TCRdb called the multiplex PCR reads again in MiXCR, with one record for every CDR3 protein. Counted here are more than 600,000 distinct CDR3 sequences, roughly 15% occurring once; the ten biggest clones make up approximately 8.4%. There are many counts of this clonotype. Its antigen is unknown. The V call is TRBV28, the J call TRBJ2-7; D is possibly TRBD1 (6 bases). The sequencing input was blood. This sequence originates from a man younger than 35 with Graves' hyperthyroidism. The CDR3 here is CASSRTEYEQYF. CDR3 sequence (DNA): TGTGCCAGCAGTCGGACAGAGTACGAGCAGTACTTC.